Each of the 2 T cell receptor beta chains below was sequenced from the same sample in a study of cytomegalovirus exposure and HLA in healthy donors. The PCR ran on 60 Vbeta and 13 Jbeta primers. TCRdb's copy holds only in-frame clones and misses some; the assay was immunoSEQ multiplex PCR. The table has some 120,000 clones, more than 80% seen once. The sample was PBMCs. Receptor source: a young man in good health and CMV-seronegative.

The V gene is TRBV25-1, the J gene TRBJ2-7; a possible D gene is TRBD1 (6 bases). V dropped 3 bases and J dropped 2 bases, with 11 bases sitting between them. The CDR3 is made up of 14 amino acids. The germline CDR1 and CDR2 sequences are MGHDK and SYGVNS. Here the CDR3 DNA reads TGTGCCAGCAGTGACCCGGACAGACCCTACGAGCAGTACTTC. Protein sequence: CASSDPDRPYEQYF.

This chain links TRBV5-4 with TRBJ1-1; possibly TRBD1 for D (6 bases). The V gene lost 1 base and the J gene lost 4 bases, with 14 bases spanning the gap. The germline CDR1 and CDR2 sequences are SGHNT and YYREEE (reference sequence). This CDR3 has 15 residues. The CDR3 DNA reads TGTGCCAGCAGCTTGTTCGGGGGGGCGGTCACTGAAGCTTTCTTT. Amino acids: CASSLFGGAVTEAFF.